These 25 T cell receptor beta chains came from one sample sequenced in a study of immune cell composition in non-small cell lung cancer. TCRdb's table, derived via immunoSEQ multiplex PCR, lists solely in-frame clones and lacks some. The sample yields 650 to 950 clones, approximately 78% seen once. Normal lung sampling was at least 3 cm from the tumour, as distant as possible. The sequencing input was non-adjacent lung tissue. Every receptor here comes from a human donor with non-small cell lung cancer.

The table lists this clone with a count of one. J is TRBJ1-2 and V is TRBV7-2, with 10 positions matching TRBD1. CDR3 length: 14 amino acids. Germline V gene lookup returns CDR1 SGHTA and CDR2 FQGNSA. Trimming at V came to 4 bases and at J to 7 bases, leaving 6 bases not matched to a gene. CDR3 residues: CASSSDRGEFGYTF. CDR3 nucleotides: TGTGCCAGCAGCTCGGACAGGGGGGAGTTTGGCTACACCTTC.

The chain carries TRBV10-1 and TRBJ2-5, with 7 bases matching TRBD1. The length of the CDR3 is 15 residues. Germline V gene sequence: CDR1 WNHNN, CDR2 SYGVQD (reference sequence). Unmatched junction bases numbered 11, after V lost 7 bases and J lost 3 bases. The CDR3 region is CASTSRSGTEETQYF. The CDR3 DNA reads as TGCGCCAGCACGTCGCGTTCCGGGACAGAAGAGACCCAGTACTTC.

The CDR3 sequence: CASSEAGGTDTQYF. The DNA of the CDR3 is TGTGCCAGCAGTGAAGCGGGAGGCACAGATACGCAGTATTTT. The rearrangement links TRBV6-4 to TRBJ2-3; 8 bases agree with TRBD2. The junction had 0 bases not matched to a gene; V was cut back by 3 bases and J by 1 base. Germline assignment: CDR1 MRHNA and CDR2 SNTAGT. CDR3 length: 14 amino acids.

V usage is TRBV19 and J usage is TRBJ2-5; 16 bases are shared with TRBD2. Trimming removed 5 bases from V and 4 bases from J; junction bases left unmatched: 4. Germline V gene lookup returns CDR1 LNHDA and CDR2 SQIVND (reference sequence). The CDR3 loop spans 16 amino acids. CDR3: CASSQGTSGRGETQYF. CDR3 sequence (DNA): TGTGCCAGTAGTCAGGGGACTAGCGGGAGGGGAGAGACCCAGTACTTC.

V is TRBV7-9 and J is TRBJ2-3, with 14 bases matching TRBD2. Germline V gene lookup returns CDR1 SEHNR and CDR2 FQNEAQ (reference sequence). The CDR3 runs 19 residues. V gave up 5 bases and J gave up 4 bases; unmatched junction bases: 14. CDR3 nucleotides: TGTGCCAGCAGCCTTAGACTAGCGGGAGGGCAAGTGAGGGCAGATACGCAGTATTTT. Amino acids: CASSLRLAGGQVRADTQYF.

The CDR3 coding sequence is TGTGCCAGCAGCTTGGGGGGCAGGTACGAAAAACTGTTTTTT. Encoded protein: CASSLGGRYEKLFF. V and J are TRBV5-8 and TRBJ1-4, with D tentatively TRBD1 (5 bases). The CDR3 totals 14 residues. Germline CDR1 and CDR2: SGHTS and YDEGEE. V was trimmed by 0 bases and J by 8 bases, leaving 11 bases between them.

V is TRBV30 and J is TRBJ2-5; TRBD2 agrees at 13 bases. Per germline, CDR1 GTSNPN and CDR2 SVGIG (reference sequence). This CDR3 has 17 amino acids. V was pared by 2 bases and J by 4 bases, with 10 bases of the junction left unmatched. CDR3 protein: CAWSPGTSGVGRETQYF. The CDR3 nucleotides read TGTGCCTGGAGTCCCGGGACTAGCGGGGTGGGTAGAGAGACCCAGTACTTC.

Only a few counts were recorded for this clone. The rearrangement links TRBV11-1 to TRBJ1-3; D gene ambiguous. This CDR3 spans 15 amino acids. CDR1 SGHAT and CDR2 FQDESV come from the germline V gene (reference sequence). Trimming pared 5 bases from V and 0 bases from J, leaving 11 bases between. The CDR3 DNA is TGTGCCAGCAGCCAACAGCGGCACTCTGGAAACACCATATATTTT. Protein: CASSQQRHSGNTIYF.

This clone was detected a few times. The rearrangement links TRBV30 to TRBJ2-3; 8 bases are a match to TRBD1. This CDR3 region has 11 residues. Per germline, CDR1 GTSNPN and CDR2 SVGIG (reference sequence). J was trimmed by 14 bases and V by 2 bases; bases with no gene match: 6. The CDR3, as DNA: TGTGCCTGGAGTTCCGGGACAGGCTCGTATTTT. Protein: CAWSSGTGSYF.

The chain is built from TRBV4-2 and TRBJ2-7; 7 positions agree with TRBD1. Germline V lookup: CDR1 LGHNA, CDR2 YNFKEQ. V dropped 0 bases and J dropped 3; count of bases not matched to a gene: 5. This CDR3 comprises 15 residues. CDR3 DNA sequence: TGTGCCAGCAGCCAAGATCTGGCAGGGGGCTACGAGCAGTACTTC. Protein: CASSQDLAGGYEQYF.

This chain links TRBV11-2 with TRBJ2-7; possibly TRBD1 for D (6 bases). CDR1 is SGHAT and CDR2 is FQNNGV in the germline V gene. CDR3 length equals 15 residues. Trimming removed 5 bases at V and 3 bases at J, with 17 bases between. The CDR3 is CASSPAGRGVYEQYF. The DNA of the CDR3 is TGTGCCAGCAGCCCAGCAGGCAGGGGTGTCTACGAGCAGTACTTC.

This clone was seen just once. J is TRBJ1-1 and V is TRBV21-1; the table's D call, TRBD1, was not checked against the DNA. TRBV21-1 is a recognized pseudogene. The CDR3 has 14 residues. CDR3 residues: CASSKGQSNTEAFF. As DNA, the CDR3 is TGTGCCAGCAGCAAAGGACAGTCGAACACTGAAGCTTTCTTT.

The genes are TRBV29-1 and TRBJ1-4; D gene ambiguous. CDR3 size: 13 residues. V dropped 6 bases and J dropped 4 bases, with 12 bases sitting between them. Per germline, CDR1 SQVTM and CDR2 ANQGSEA. CDR3 nucleotide sequence: TGCAGCGTCGTGGACTCCCTTAATGAAAAACTGTTTTTT. This encodes CSVVDSLNEKLFF. Supplemented by reference TRBV29-1 and TRBJ1-4, the full variable domain reads SAVISQKPSRDICQRGTSLTIQCQVDSQVTMMFWYRQQPGQSLTLIATANQGSEATYESGFVIDKFPISRPNLTFSTLTVSNMSPEDSSIYLCSVVDSLNEKLFFGSGTQLSVL.

The rearrangement uses TRBV2 and TRBJ2-3, with 9 bases matching TRBD2. Losses at the gene ends were 8 bases for V and 1 base for J; bases not matched to a gene: 7. The CDR3 is 15 amino acids. The V gene's germline CDR1 is SNHLY and CDR2 FYNNEI. The CDR3 loop reads CASGRLAEGTDTQYF. In DNA, the CDR3 is TGTGCCAGCGGGCGACTAGCGGAGGGCACAGATACGCAGTATTTT.

The chain employs TRBV7-8 and TRBJ2-7; tentative D call: TRBD2 (6 bases). V was clipped by 5 bases and J by 6 bases, with 17 bases between them. Germline CDR1 and CDR2: SGHVS and FQNEAQ. The CDR3 is 14 residues long. CDR3 in amino acids: CASSLTRVSLEQYF. CDR3 nucleotides: TGTGCCAGCAGCCTGACTAGGGTTTCCCTCGAGCAGTACTTC.

The V and J genes are TRBV7-2 and TRBJ2-7; 7 bases map to TRBD1. V shed 1 base, J shed 5 bases, and the junction held 11 bases outside the gene matches. From germline, CDR1 is SGHTA and CDR2 FQGNSA. This CDR3 spans 16 amino acids. The CDR3 loop reads CASSLDRGQIGDEQYF. The CDR3 DNA follows: TGTGCCAGCAGCTTAGATCGGGGACAGATAGGGGACGAGCAGTACTTC.

The chain has TRBV7-2 and TRBJ2-1; the match to TRBD2 covers 11 bases. Trimming removed 5 bases from V and 8 bases from J; junction bases left unmatched: 8. The germline V gene has CDR1 SGHTA and CDR2 FQGNSA. This CDR3 has 15 amino acids. The CDR3 region is CASSLLAGVGDEQFF. DNA of the CDR3: TGTGCCAGCAGCCTACTAGCGGGAGTTGGGGATGAGCAGTTCTTC.

By sample fraction, this clone is large (0.1 to 1%). V is TRBV7-9 and J is TRBJ1-5, with a tentative D call TRBD1 (5 bases). This CDR3 has 14 amino acids. Germline CDR1 and CDR2: SEHNR and FQNEAQ (reference sequence). V was trimmed by 10 bases and J by 0 bases, leaving 13 bases between them. The CDR3 region is CATSGGHSNQPQHF. CDR3 coding DNA: TGTGCCACCTCGGGGGGTCATAGCAATCAGCCCCAGCATTTT.

This clone was counted once. This chain links TRBV11-2 with TRBJ2-5, with 11 bases that match TRBD2. V was pared by 8 bases and J by 5 bases, with 10 bases of the junction left unmatched. The germline gives CDR1 SGHAT, CDR2 FQNNGV. This CDR3 region has 15 residues. The CDR3 spells CASALSGRALETQYF. CDR3 coding DNA: TGTGCCAGCGCCCTTAGCGGGAGGGCCCTGGAGACCCAGTACTTC.

The chain carries TRBV19 and TRBJ2-2; tentatively, D is TRBD1 (6 bases). This CDR3 spans 16 amino acids. V was shortened by 10 bases and J by 0 bases, with 18 bases between the two germline ends. Germline V lookup: CDR1 LNHDA, CDR2 SQIVND (reference sequence). The CDR3 region is CATARPGVSNTGELFF. CDR3 nucleotide sequence: TGTGCCACGGCAAGGCCAGGGGTCTCGAACACCGGGGAGCTGTTTTTT.

The V gene is TRBV2, the J gene TRBJ2-5; no definite D call. The assigned J gene may be wrong: the sequence end matches TRBJ2-7 better. CDR3 length: 14 residues. In germline, CDR1 is SNHLY, CDR2 FYNNEI. The CDR3 DNA is TGTGCCAGCAGTGAGGGCCTTATCCCCTACGAGCAGTACTTC. Translated: CASSEGLIPYEQYF.

The genes are TRBV7-2 and TRBJ2-2; D is unresolved. The CDR3 is 11 residues long. The germline V gene encodes CDR1 SGHTA and CDR2 FQGNSA. The V and J ends lost 3 bases and 8 bases respectively, with 4 bases between them. CDR3 loop: CASSLQGELFF. The CDR3 nucleotides read TGTGCCAGCAGCTTGCAGGGGGAGCTGTTTTTT. The variable domain in full, with the rest retrieved from reference TRBV7-2 and TRBJ2-2, is GAGVSQSPSNKVTEKGKDVELRCDPISGHTALYWYRQSLGQGLEFLIYFQGNSAPDKSGLPSDRFSAERTGGSVSTLTIQRTQQEDSAVYLCASSLQGELFFGEGSRLTVL.

In this sample, this clone turned up a few times. The chain couples TRBV5-1 to TRBJ2-7; tentative D call: TRBD1 (5 bases). The CDR3 loop spans 12 amino acids. Trimming removed 0 bases at V and 5 bases at J, with 6 bases between. Germline values: CDR1 SGHRS, CDR2 YFSETQ. In nucleotides, the CDR3 is TGCGCCAGCAGCTTGGCAGGGAACGAGCAGTACTTC. This codes for CASSLAGNEQYF.

The chain uses TRBV5-1 and TRBJ1-1; 7 nucleotides agree with TRBD1. The germline CDR1 and CDR2 sequences are SGHRS and YFSETQ. The CDR3 runs to 16 residues. V lost 4 bases and J lost 2; bases outside the gene matches: 11. The CDR3 DNA follows: TGCGCCAGCAGCGCGGACAGGAAAGTCGTAAACACTGAAGCTTTCTTT. Amino acid sequence: CASSADRKVVNTEAFF.

The chain links TRBV5-6 to TRBJ2-7, with D uncertain. V was shortened by 0 bases and J by 0 bases, with 4 bases between the two germline ends. The CDR3 covers 13 residues. Germline CDR1 SGHDT, CDR2 YYEEEE. In DNA form, the CDR3 reads TGTGCCAGCAGCTTGGTGAGCTCCTACGAGCAGTACTTC. It specifies CASSLVSSYEQYF.